Sequencing of this T cell receptor beta chain was carried out in a study of cytomegalovirus exposure and HLA in healthy donors. A multiplex PCR was run with 60 Vbeta primers and 13 Jbeta primers. Using immunoSEQ multiplex PCR, the repertoire was profiled, and TCRdb retains in-frame clones only, with some absent. The sample consists of some 180,000 clones, roughly 80% of them appearing once. Findings and caveats of the study: A later analysis reportedly identified an Asian-associated ancestry cluster as carrying fewer N-insertions than the approximately 730-donor mean. Trimming of TCR beta V- and J-genes showed a link, identified in a later analysis, to a missense DCLRE1C variant. What TCR beta sequences reportedly achieved was accurate prediction of HLA-A and HLA-B alleles in most subjects.

In regard to this clone: Its target is unknown.

Germline-derived CDR1 and CDR2 are MDHEN and SYDVKM. This CDR3 region has 17 residues. V trimming: 6 bases; J trimming: 0 bases; junction bases outside the gene matches: 9. The sample was PBMCs. The gene calls are TRBV28 and TRBJ2-3, with 10 bases fitting TRBD2. The receptor was isolated from a young woman in good health and CMV-seronegative. Written as DNA, the CDR3 is TGTGCCAGCAGAGAGTATGGACTAGCGGCTAGCACAGATACGCAGTATTTT. Its translation: CASREYGLAASTDTQYF.